The 32 T cell receptor beta chains listed next were all sequenced from one sample in a study of T cells in Graves' hyperthyroidism and ophthalmopathy. Amplified TCR beta CDR3 regions derived from RNA transcripts. TCR CDR3 regions were first amplified by RT-PCR with HTBI primers. TCRdb ran MiXCR on the multiplex PCR reads and lists one entry per CDR3 protein. The data hold some 420,000 distinct CDR3 sequences, with approximately 15% observed a single time. Sequencing was carried out using blood. These receptor sequences come from a woman between 18 and 30 years old with Graves' hyperthyroidism.

This clonotype was counted ten times or more. The chain couples TRBV12-3 or TRBV12-4 to TRBJ2-7; D may be TRBD2 (5 bases). This CDR3 spans 13 amino acids. Trimming took 5 bases from V and 2 from J, leaving 10 bases between them. CDR3 protein: CASSGGQTYEQYF. The CDR3, as DNA: TGTGCCAGCAGTGGCGGGCAAACCTACGAGCAGTACTTC.

This clonotype came up a few times. The chain is built from TRBV19 and TRBJ1-2; D is possibly TRBD1 (6 bases). There are 15 residues in the CDR3. Trimming removed 4 bases at V and 4 bases at J, with 16 bases between. Germline V lookup: CDR1 LNHDA, CDR2 SQIVND (reference sequence). The CDR3 bases are TGTGCCAGTAGTACCCGGGCAGGGGTTATCTATGGCTACACCTTC. Amino acid sequence: CASSTRAGVIYGYTF.

This clonotype has at least ten counts. The chain joins TRBV18 to TRBJ1-1; 10 positions match TRBD1. The V gene end was trimmed by 4 bases and the J gene end by 8 bases; junction bases not matched to a gene: 4. This CDR3 contains 13 residues. Germline values: CDR1 KGHSH, CDR2 LQKENI. CDR3 nucleotide sequence: TGTGCCAGCTCACGGGACAGGGGTTTAGAAGCTTTCTTT. Encoded protein: CASSRDRGLEAFF.

This clonotype has only a few counts. The chain links TRBV19 to TRBJ1-5; 9 nucleotides line up with TRBD1. CDR3 length equals 15 residues. The germline V gene encodes CDR1 LNHDA and CDR2 SQIVND (reference sequence). V lost 10 bases to trimming and J lost 4 bases; unmatched junction nucleotides: 11. The CDR3 DNA is TGTGCCACCAAACAGGGGGCTCGTCAAAATCAGCCCCAGCATTTT. As protein: CATKQGARQNQPQHF.

This clonotype was counted at least ten times. This rearrangement joins TRBV5-1 to TRBJ1-1; TRBD1 is a possible D gene (6 bases). The V end was cut by 6 bases, the J end by 2 bases, with 23 bases between. The germline V gene has CDR1 SGHRS and CDR2 YFSETQ. CDR3 length equals 17 residues. DNA of the CDR3: TGCGCCAGCAAAATCGTCAGGGGAGGCCTGAGAAACACTGAAGCTTTCTTT. This sequence encodes CASKIVRGGLRNTEAFF.

This clonotype has a handful of counts. This sequence may be a read error, since a much larger clone differs from it by one base. J is TRBJ2-7 and V is TRBV12-3 or TRBV12-4; TRBD2 matches at 8 bases. The V segment lost 2 bases and the J segment 2 bases; nucleotides outside the gene matches: 11. The CDR3 is made up of 17 amino acids. The CDR3 DNA follows: TGTGCCAGCAGTTTAAAGTCCGGGGGGGGACCCACCTACGAGCAGTACTTC. Translating gives CASSLKSGGGPTYEQYF.

This clonotype has ten or more counts. The V call is TRBV12-3 or TRBV12-4, the J call TRBJ2-1, with TRBD2 identical over 8 bases. J lost 5 bases, V lost 6 bases, and 12 bases had no gene match. CDR3 length: 16 amino acids. The CDR3 loop reads CASRPLATSDDNEQFF. CDR3 sequence (DNA): TGTGCCAGCAGGCCCTTGGCGACTAGCGACGACAATGAGCAGTTCTTC.

This chain links TRBV28 with TRBJ2-5; no definite D call. This CDR3 region has 13 residues. Per the germline V gene, CDR1 is MDHEN and CDR2 is SYDVKM. V was shortened by 7 bases and J by 5 bases, with 14 bases between the two germline ends. Here the CDR3 reads CASNSFTRETQYF. The CDR3 nucleotides read TGTGCCAGCAACTCCTTCACCAGGGAGACCCAGTACTTC.

This clonotype showed up many times. The rearrangement joins TRBV19 to TRBJ2-7, with 11 bases matching TRBD1. Germline assignment: CDR1 LNHDA and CDR2 SQIVND (reference sequence). The ends lost 2 bases at V and 2 bases at J; junction bases unmatched: 2. This CDR3 is 15 amino acids long. CDR3 region: CASSIRDRGAYEQYF. The CDR3 DNA follows: TGTGCCAGTAGTATACGGGACAGGGGGGCCTACGAGCAGTACTTC.

This clonotype was seen repeatedly, ten times or more. The chain carries TRBV20-1 and TRBJ2-7, with D perhaps matching TRBD1 (6 bases). The CDR3 contains 15 residues. Trimming left V 3 bases short and J 0 bases short, with 15 bases between. Germline V lookup: CDR1 DFQATT, CDR2 SNEGSKA (reference sequence). CDR3 residues: CSASDWTAISYEQYF. CDR3 DNA: TGCAGTGCTAGCGACTGGACAGCTATCTCCTACGAGCAGTACTTC.

This clonotype was seen ten or more times. The chain has TRBV2 and TRBJ2-5; 8 bases are a match to TRBD2. V trimming: 4 bases; J trimming: 2 bases; junction bases outside the gene matches: 6. There are 15 residues in the CDR3. Germline values: CDR1 SNHLY, CDR2 FYNNEI. CDR3 DNA sequence: TGTGCCAGCAGTGTGACGGTAGCGGGACAAGAGACCCAGTACTTC. Its protein product is CASSVTVAGQETQYF.

The V call is TRBV27, the J call TRBJ2-1; TRBD1 might be the D (6 bases). This CDR3 has 17 amino acids. Germline V gene sequence: CDR1 MNHEY, CDR2 SMNVEV (reference sequence). V lost 0 bases, J lost 8 bases, and 20 bases lay in between. CDR3 sequence reads: CASSLSGWDTITDEQFF. CDR3 sequence (DNA): TGTGCCAGCAGTTTATCGGGATGGGACACGATTACGGATGAGCAGTTCTTC.

In its sample, this clonotype was seen many times. V and J are TRBV5-1 and TRBJ1-1, with no clear D. Germline V gene lookup returns CDR1 SGHRS and CDR2 YFSETQ. The CDR3 consists of 15 residues. V was pared by 2 bases and J by 1 base, with 12 bases between. In DNA form, the CDR3 reads TGCGCCAGCAGCTTCCTGAACGCGGGGAACACTGAAGCTTTCTTT. Translated, it gives CASSFLNAGNTEAFF.

This clonotype was seen many times. V is TRBV30 and J is TRBJ2-5; D unresolved. The V and J ends lost 0 bases and 4 bases respectively, with 12 bases between them. Germline lookup yields CDR1 GTSNPN and CDR2 SVGIG (reference sequence). This CDR3 is 14 amino acids long. The CDR3 bases are TGTGCCTGGAGTGTAGAACCATTCGGAGAGACCCAGTACTTC. Residues: CAWSVEPFGETQYF.

This clonotype has a count of ten or more. This chain links TRBV12-3 or TRBV12-4 with TRBJ2-1, with D tentatively TRBD1 (6 bases). The CDR3 contains 12 residues. Trimming took off 2 bases at V and 8 bases at J, with 7 bases between the two ends. CDR3 loop: CASSLQGHEQFF. The CDR3 coding sequence is TGTGCCAGCAGTTTACAGGGGCATGAGCAGTTCTTC.

This clonotype appeared many times. The chain has TRBV18 and TRBJ1-1; perhaps TRBD1 as D (5 bases). The CDR3 is 12 residues long. Trimming took 3 bases from V and 9 from J, leaving 11 bases between them. Germline V gives CDR1 KGHSH, CDR2 LQKENI. CDR3 loop: CASSPGQGQAFF. The DNA of the CDR3 is TGTGCCAGCTCACCGGGCCAGGGCCAAGCTTTCTTT.

The chain uses TRBV7-8 and TRBJ2-6; D is ambiguous. The CDR3 totals 18 residues. V lost 6 bases to trimming and J lost 0 bases, with 18 bases between them. Germline values: CDR1 SGHVS, CDR2 FQNEAQ. The CDR3 bases are TGTGCCAGCAGTCTTCTTCCCGGACGACTCTCTGGGGCCAACGTCCTGACTTTC. This encodes CASSLLPGRLSGANVLTF.

This chain connects TRBV7-9 to TRBJ1-3; D is undetermined. Per the germline V gene, CDR1 is SEHNR and CDR2 is FQNEAQ (reference sequence). The V gene lost 5 bases and the J gene lost 3 bases, with 11 bases spanning the gap. The CDR3 totals 14 residues. The CDR3 DNA follows: TGTGCCAGCAGCCAGGAGGGCGTTGGAAACACCATATATTTT. It codes for CASSQEGVGNTIYF. Filled out from reference TRBV7-9 and TRBJ1-3, the complete variable domain reads DTGVSQNPRHKITKRGQNVTFRCDPISEHNRLYWYRQTLGQGPEFLTYFQNEAQLEKSRLLSDRFSAERPKGSFSTLEIQRTEQGDSAMYLCASSQEGVGNTIYFGEGSWLTVV.

This chain connects TRBV19 to TRBJ2-1, with 9 bases lining up with TRBD2. CDR3 length: 17 residues. J gave up 4 bases and V 1 base, and 8 bases lay outside the gene matches. CDR1 is LNHDA, CDR2 SQIVND, per germline (reference sequence). CDR3 loop: CASSIVGGRALYNEQFF. In DNA form, the CDR3 reads TGTGCCAGTAGTATAGTGGGCGGGAGGGCCCTGTACAATGAGCAGTTCTTC.

This clonotype has just a few counts. DNA for the CDR3: TGCGCCAGCAGCTCCGGGACTAGCGGGAGGGGATACAATGAGCAGTTCTTC. It is translated as CASSSGTSGRGYNEQFF. The chain has TRBV5-1 and TRBJ2-1, with TRBD2 matching over 16 bases. The CDR3 sequence is 17 residues long. V lost 3 bases to trimming and J lost 4 bases; unmatched junction nucleotides: 4. CDR1 is SGHRS and CDR2 is YFSETQ in the germline V gene.

This clonotype has more than one count but fewer than ten. V gene TRBV6-1 combines with J gene TRBJ1-5; D not resolved. Trimming took off 7 bases at V and 2 bases at J, with 12 bases between the two ends. From germline, CDR1 is MNHNS and CDR2 SASEGT. CDR3 length: 14 amino acids. CDR3 nucleotide sequence: TGTGCCAGCAAGTCGGGTAACGGCAATCAGCCCCAGCATTTT. Amino acid sequence: CASKSGNGNQPQHF.

There are a few counts of this clonotype. The chain combines TRBV7-2 with TRBJ2-1; D remains unclear. The CDR3 spans 13 residues. Per germline, CDR1 SGHTA and CDR2 FQGNSA. V shed 4 bases and J shed 15 bases, with 19 bases lying between them. The DNA for the CDR3 is TGTGCCAGCAGCTCGCAGACGCGAACAATGGGGTTCTTC. Encoded protein: CASSSQTRTMGFF.

This chain uses TRBV5-4 with TRBJ2-1; D gene unclear. The CDR3 is made up of 16 amino acids. The V end was cut by 4 bases, the J end by 0 bases, with 14 bases between. Germline V lookup: CDR1 SGHNT, CDR2 YYREEE (reference sequence). The CDR3 loop reads CASSRDQLNSYNEQFF. CDR3 nucleotides: TGTGCCAGCAGCCGCGACCAACTAAACTCCTACAATGAGCAGTTCTTC.

The sample holds one count of this clonotype. The chain links TRBV7-2 to TRBJ2-7, with 10 bases aligning to TRBD2. The J call is doubtful: the DNA matches TRBJ2-1 better. Germline values: CDR1 SGHTA, CDR2 FQGNSA. The CDR3 is 15 amino acids. In nucleotides, the CDR3 is TGTGCCAGCAGGCTCACTAGCGGGATTGGGTACGAGCAGTTCTTC. Translation: CASRLTSGIGYEQFF.

This clonotype was detected ten times or more. The genes are TRBV7-3 and TRBJ1-6; D is perhaps TRBD1 (5 bases). CDR3 length equals 15 residues. Germline V gene lookup returns CDR1 SGHTA and CDR2 FQGTGA. The V gene lost 2 bases and the J gene lost 7 bases, with 12 bases spanning the gap. The CDR3, as DNA: TGTGCCAGCAGCTTAGACGGGGCACGGAATTCACCCCTCCACTTT. The encoded protein is CASSLDGARNSPLHF. The entire variable domain, with the rest obtained from reference TRBV7-3 and TRBJ1-6, is as follows: GAGVSQTPSNKVTEKGKYVELRCDPISGHTALYWYRQSLGQGPEFLIYFQGTGAADDSGLPNDRFFAVRPEGSVSTLKIQRTERGDSAVYLCASSLDGARNSPLHFGNGTRLTVT.

In this sample, this clonotype turned up once. A much larger clone is a single base away; this may be a read error. This CDR3 is missing its conserved last phenylalanine or tryptophan, likely due to a read error. The rearrangement joins TRBV20-1 to TRBJ1-1; D gene unclear. CDR1 and CDR2 from the germline V gene are DFQATT and SNEGSKA (reference sequence). This CDR3 is built from 14 residues. The V end lost 1 base, the J end lost 4 bases, and 13 bases lay between the germline ends. CDR3 sequence reads: CSARAEGWATEAFL. CDR3 DNA: TGCAGTGCTAGAGCCGAGGGTTGGGCCACTGAAGCTTTCCTT.

In this sample, this clonotype turned up many times. The rearrangement uses TRBV6-1 and TRBJ2-1; D unresolved. The germline V and J ends were trimmed by 8 bases and 2 bases, with 7 bases remaining between them. Germline V lookup: CDR1 MNHNS, CDR2 SASEGT. The CDR3 loop spans 12 amino acids. Here the CDR3 reads CASGQAYNEQFF. As DNA, the CDR3 is TGTGCCAGCGGGCAGGCCTACAATGAGCAGTTCTTC.

This clonotype was seen at least ten times. The chain links TRBV7-9 to TRBJ2-3; tentative D call: TRBD2 (6 bases). This CDR3 contains 15 residues. V lost 5 bases to trimming and J lost 4 bases, with 16 bases between them. Germline CDR1 reads SEHNR; CDR2 reads FQNEAQ (reference sequence). The CDR3 DNA sequence: TGTGCCAGCAGCGGGCGACTAGGCCTCGCAGATACGCAGTATTTT. This encodes CASSGRLGLADTQYF.

The chain links TRBV24-1 to TRBJ2-6, with D uncertain. Trimming stripped 5 bases from V and 0 bases from J, with 13 bases between. Germline lookup yields CDR1 KGHDR and CDR2 SFDVKD. The CDR3 has 17 residues. This chain's CDR3 is CATSVSPPGSGANVLTF. The CDR3 DNA reads as TGTGCCACCAGTGTATCCCCCCCCGGCTCTGGGGCCAACGTCCTGACTTTC.

The V call is TRBV11-2, the J call TRBJ2-6; unclear D gene. CDR3 length: 16 residues. Germline CDR1 SGHAT, CDR2 FQNNGV. V gave up 4 bases and J gave up 0 bases, with 10 bases separating them. The CDR3 protein is CASSWIRASGANVLTF. CDR3 bases: TGTGCCAGCAGCTGGATCAGAGCCTCTGGGGCCAACGTCCTGACTTTC.

Turning to this clonotype: A much larger clone differs from this one at a single base, so this may be a read error. The CDR3 sequence is CASGLVISGRAVEQYF. The CDR3, as DNA: TGTGCTAGTGGTTTGGTAATTAGCGGGAGGGCCGTTGAGCAGTACTTC. V and J are TRBV12-5 and TRBJ2-1, with 11 bases matching TRBD2. The J call could be wrong; TRBJ2-7 is a better fit for the DNA end. The CDR3 loop spans 16 amino acids. Germline CDR1 reads LGHNT; CDR2 reads FRNRAP.

The chain employs TRBV6-7 and TRBJ2-1; 7 bases line up with TRBD1. With the DNA end fitting TRBJ2-7 better, the J assignment may be wrong. TRBV6-7 qualifies as an ORF whose function is uncertain. The CDR3 consists of 18 residues. The CDR3 DNA reads TGTGCCAGCAGTCACCCGGGACAGCTAGCCTTGTCGGTGAGTGAGCAGTACTTC. It encodes CASSHPGQLALSVSEQYF.